This T cell receptor (beta chain) emerged from a study of blood T cell repertoires in COVID-19. This clone was found once. In terms of age and location, participants ranged from roughly 18 to 90 years and lived in about 25 US areas. Donors of Cohort 3 who recovered were those that had two negative PCRs, clearance, or symptom resolution. Source study methods: Nucleated cell number was recorded as an estimate derived from reference gene primer amplification. Generated by immunoSEQ multiplex PCR, the TCRdb table keeps only in-frame clones and is missing some. D and trimming were read from the DNA, whereas the V and J calls and clone size are those reported in that table. Found here are roughly 230,000 clones, about 79% of them singletons; the top ten hold about 3.7%. V lost 6 bases, J lost 7 bases, and 5 bases stayed unmatched. The V gene's germline CDR1 is MNHEY and CDR2 SVGAGI. The CDR3 length is 12 residues.

Sample: PBMCs or T cells enriched from blood (not recorded which). This receptor was taken from a woman aged 55-70 years who had recovered from COVID-19. V gene TRBV6-5 combines with J gene TRBJ2-7; 8 bases line up with TRBD2. In DNA form, the CDR3 reads TGTGCCAGCAGGACCTTAGCGGGGGAGCAGTACTTC. Residues: CASRTLAGEQYF.